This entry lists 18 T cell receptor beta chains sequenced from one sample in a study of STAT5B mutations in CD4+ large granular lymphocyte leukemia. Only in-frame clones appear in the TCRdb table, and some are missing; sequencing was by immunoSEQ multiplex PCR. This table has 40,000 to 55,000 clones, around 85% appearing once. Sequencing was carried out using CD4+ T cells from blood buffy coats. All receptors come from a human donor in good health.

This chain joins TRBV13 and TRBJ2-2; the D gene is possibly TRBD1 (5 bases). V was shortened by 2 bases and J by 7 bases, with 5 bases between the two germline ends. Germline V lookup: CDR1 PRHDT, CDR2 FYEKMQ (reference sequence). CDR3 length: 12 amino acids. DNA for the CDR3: TGTGCCAGCAGCTTAAGGGGCGGGGAGCTGTTTTTT. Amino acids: CASSLRGGELFF. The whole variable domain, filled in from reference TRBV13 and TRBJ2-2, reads AAGVIQSPRHLIKEKRETATLKCYPIPRHDTVYWYQQGPGQDPQFLISFYEKMQSDKGSIPDRFSAQQFSDYHSELNMSSLELGDSALYFCASSLRGGELFFGEGSRLTVL.

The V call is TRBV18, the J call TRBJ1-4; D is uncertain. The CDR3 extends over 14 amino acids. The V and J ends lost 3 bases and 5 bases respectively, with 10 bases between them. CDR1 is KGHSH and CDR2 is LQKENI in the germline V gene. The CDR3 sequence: CASSPKTGNEKLFF. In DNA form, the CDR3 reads TGTGCCAGCTCACCGAAGACGGGAAATGAAAAACTGTTTTTT. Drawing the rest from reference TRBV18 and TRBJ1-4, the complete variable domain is NAGVMQNPRHLVRRRGQEARLRCSPMKGHSHVYWYRQLPEEGLKFMVYLQKENIIDESGMPKERFSAEFPKEGPSILRIQQVVRGDSAAYFCASSPKTGNEKLFFGSGTQLSVL.

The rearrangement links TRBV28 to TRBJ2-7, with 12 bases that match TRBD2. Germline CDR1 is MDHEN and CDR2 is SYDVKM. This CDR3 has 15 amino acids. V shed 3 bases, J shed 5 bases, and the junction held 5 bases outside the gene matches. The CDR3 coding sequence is TGTGCCAGCAGTTTCCGTAGACTAGCGGGAGACGAGCAGTACTTC. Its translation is CASSFRRLAGDEQYF.

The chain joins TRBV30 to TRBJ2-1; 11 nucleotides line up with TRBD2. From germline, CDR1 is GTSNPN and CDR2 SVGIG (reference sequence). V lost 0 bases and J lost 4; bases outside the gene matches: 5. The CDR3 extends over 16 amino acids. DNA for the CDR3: TGTGCCTGGAGTGTATTTGGGACTAGCGGATACAATGAGCAGTTCTTC. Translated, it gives CAWSVFGTSGYNEQFF.

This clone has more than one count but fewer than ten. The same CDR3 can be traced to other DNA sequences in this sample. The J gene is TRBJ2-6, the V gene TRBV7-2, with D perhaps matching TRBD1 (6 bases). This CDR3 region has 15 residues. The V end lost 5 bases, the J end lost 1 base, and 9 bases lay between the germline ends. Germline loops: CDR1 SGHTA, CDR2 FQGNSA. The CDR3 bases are TGTGCCAGCAGCACCAGGGGATCTGGGGCCAACGTCCTGACTTTC. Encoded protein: CASSTRGSGANVLTF.

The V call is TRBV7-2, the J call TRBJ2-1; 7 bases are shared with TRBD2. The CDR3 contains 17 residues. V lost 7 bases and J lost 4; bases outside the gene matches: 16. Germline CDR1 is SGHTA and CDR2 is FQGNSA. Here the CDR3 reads CASTRSHPASGYNEQFF. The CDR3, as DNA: TGTGCCAGCACCCGATCCCATCCGGCTAGCGGTTACAATGAGCAGTTCTTC.

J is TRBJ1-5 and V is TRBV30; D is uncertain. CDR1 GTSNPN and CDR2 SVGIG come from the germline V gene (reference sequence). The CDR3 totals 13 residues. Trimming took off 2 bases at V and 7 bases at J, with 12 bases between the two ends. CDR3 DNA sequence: TGTGCCTGGAGTAGGGCAGACGGGCAGCCCCAGCATTTT. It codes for CAWSRADGQPQHF.

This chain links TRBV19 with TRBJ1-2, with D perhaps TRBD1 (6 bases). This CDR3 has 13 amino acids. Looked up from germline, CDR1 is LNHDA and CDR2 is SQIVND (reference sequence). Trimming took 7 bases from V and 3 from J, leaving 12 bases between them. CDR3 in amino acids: CASTLGGDYGYTF. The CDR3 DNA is TGTGCCAGTACCCTAGGGGGGGACTATGGCTACACCTTC.

CDR3 protein: CASSQVESGELFF. The CDR3 DNA is TGTGCCAGCAGCCAAGTTGAAAGCGGGGAGCTGTTTTTT. J is TRBJ2-2 and V is TRBV14, with D unclear. Trimming shortened V by 1 base and J by 7 bases, and 7 bases separated the two germline ends. Germline assignment: CDR1 SGHDN and CDR2 FVKESK. There are 13 residues in the CDR3.

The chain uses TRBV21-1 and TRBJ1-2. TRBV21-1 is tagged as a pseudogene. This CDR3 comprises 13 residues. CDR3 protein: CASTIGGPHGYTF. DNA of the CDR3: TGTGCCAGCACCATAGGGGGGCCCCATGGCTACACCTTC.

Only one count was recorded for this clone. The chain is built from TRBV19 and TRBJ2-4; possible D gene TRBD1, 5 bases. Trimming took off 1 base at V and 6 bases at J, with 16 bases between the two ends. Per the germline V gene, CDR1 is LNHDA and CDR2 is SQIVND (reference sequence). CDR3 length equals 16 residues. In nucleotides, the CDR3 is TGTGCCAGTAGTATAGTAGGTCTGGGGCAGAGAAACATTCAGTACTTC. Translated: CASSIVGLGQRNIQYF.

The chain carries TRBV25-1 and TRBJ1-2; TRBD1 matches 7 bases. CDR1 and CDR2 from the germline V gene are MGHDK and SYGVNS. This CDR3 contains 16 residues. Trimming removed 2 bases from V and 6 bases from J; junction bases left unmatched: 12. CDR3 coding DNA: TGTGCCAGCAGTGAACGCCGCCGGGACAGAATAAATGGCTACACCTTC. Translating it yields CASSERRRDRINGYTF.

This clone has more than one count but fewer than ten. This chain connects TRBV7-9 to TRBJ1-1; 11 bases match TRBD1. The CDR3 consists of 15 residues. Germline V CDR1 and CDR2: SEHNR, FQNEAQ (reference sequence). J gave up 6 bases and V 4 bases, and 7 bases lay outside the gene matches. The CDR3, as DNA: TGTGCCAGCAGCTGGGCCGGGACAGGGGGTTCTGAAGCTTTCTTT. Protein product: CASSWAGTGGSEAFF.

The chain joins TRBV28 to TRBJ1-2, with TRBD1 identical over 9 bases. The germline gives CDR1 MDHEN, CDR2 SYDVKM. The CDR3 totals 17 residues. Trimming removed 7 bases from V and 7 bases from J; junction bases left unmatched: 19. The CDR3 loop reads CASTITGPGQGSRGYTF. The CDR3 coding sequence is TGTGCCAGCACGATAACTGGACCAGGACAGGGGTCGCGTGGCTACACCTTC.

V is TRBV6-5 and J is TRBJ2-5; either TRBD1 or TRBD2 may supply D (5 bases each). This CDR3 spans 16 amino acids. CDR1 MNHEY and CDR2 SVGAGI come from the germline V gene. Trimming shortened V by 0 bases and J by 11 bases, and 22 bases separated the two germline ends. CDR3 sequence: CASSYSIGLDLREQYF. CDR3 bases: TGTGCCAGCAGTTACTCGATAGGGCTAGACCTCAGGGAGCAGTACTTC.

The CDR3 is CASSLGSFNQPQHF. Written as DNA, the CDR3 is TGTGCCAGCAGCCTAGGAAGCTTTAATCAGCCCCAGCATTTT. The chain carries TRBV7-9 and TRBJ1-5; no clear D gene. Per the germline V gene, CDR1 is SEHNR and CDR2 is FQNEAQ (reference sequence). Trimming removed 5 bases from V and 4 bases from J, with 12 bases in between. The CDR3 has 14 amino acids. Variable domain in full (rest from reference TRBV7-9 and TRBJ1-5): DTGVSQNPRHKITKRGQNVTFRCDPISEHNRLYWYRQTLGQGPEFLTYFQNEAQLEKSRLLSDRFSAERPKGSFSTLEIQRTEQGDSAMYLCASSLGSFNQPQHFGDGTRLSIL.

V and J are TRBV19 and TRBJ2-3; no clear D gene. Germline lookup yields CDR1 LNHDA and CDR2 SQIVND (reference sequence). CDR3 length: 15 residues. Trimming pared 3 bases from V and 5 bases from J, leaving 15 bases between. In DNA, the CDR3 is TGTGCCAGTAGTATCCGCTGGTCTTCGAGAGATACGCAGTATTTT. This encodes CASSIRWSSRDTQYF.

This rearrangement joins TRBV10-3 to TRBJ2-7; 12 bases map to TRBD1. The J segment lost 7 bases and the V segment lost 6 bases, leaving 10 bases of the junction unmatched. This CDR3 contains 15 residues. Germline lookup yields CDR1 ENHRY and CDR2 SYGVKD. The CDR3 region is CAISTPGQGAGEQYF. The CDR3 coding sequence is TGTGCCATCAGCACACCGGGACAGGGGGCCGGGGAGCAGTACTTC.